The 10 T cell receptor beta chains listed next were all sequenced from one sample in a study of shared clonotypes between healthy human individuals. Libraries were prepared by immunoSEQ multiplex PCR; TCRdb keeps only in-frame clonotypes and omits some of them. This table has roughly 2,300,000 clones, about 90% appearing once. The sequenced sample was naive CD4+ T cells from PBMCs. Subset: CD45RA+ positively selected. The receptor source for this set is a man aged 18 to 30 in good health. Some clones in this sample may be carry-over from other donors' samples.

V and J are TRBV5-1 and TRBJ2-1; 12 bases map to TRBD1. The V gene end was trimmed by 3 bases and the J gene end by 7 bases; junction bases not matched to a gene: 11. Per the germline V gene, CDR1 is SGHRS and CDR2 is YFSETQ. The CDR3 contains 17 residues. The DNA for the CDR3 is TGCGCCAGCAGCTGGGCATTGGGGACAGGGGGCGAGAATGAGCAGTTCTTC. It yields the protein CASSWALGTGGENEQFF.

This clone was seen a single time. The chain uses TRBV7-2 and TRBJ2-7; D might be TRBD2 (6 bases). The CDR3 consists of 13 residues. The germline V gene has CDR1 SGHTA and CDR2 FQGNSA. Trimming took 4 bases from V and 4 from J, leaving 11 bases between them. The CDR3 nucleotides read TGTGCCAGCAGCTGGGTGGGAGGTTACGAGCAGTACTTC. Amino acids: CASSWVGGYEQYF.

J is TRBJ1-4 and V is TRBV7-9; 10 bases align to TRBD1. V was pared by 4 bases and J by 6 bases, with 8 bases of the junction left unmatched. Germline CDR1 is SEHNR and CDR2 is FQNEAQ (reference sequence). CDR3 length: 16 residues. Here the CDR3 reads CASSSLVGTGDEKLFF. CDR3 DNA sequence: TGTGCCAGCAGCTCCCTCGTGGGGACAGGGGATGAAAAACTGTTTTTT.

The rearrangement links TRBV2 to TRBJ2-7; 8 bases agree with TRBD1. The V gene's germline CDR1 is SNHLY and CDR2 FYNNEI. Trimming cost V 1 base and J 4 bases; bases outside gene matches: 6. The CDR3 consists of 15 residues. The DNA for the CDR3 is TGTGCCAGCAGTGAAGGCTGGGACAGGAATTACGAGCAGTACTTC. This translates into CASSEGWDRNYEQYF. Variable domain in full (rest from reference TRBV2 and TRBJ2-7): EPEVTQTPSHQVTQMGQEVILRCVPISNHLYFYWYRQILGQKVEFLVSFYNNEISEKSEIFDDQFSVERPDGSNFTLKIRSTKLEDSAMYFCASSEGWDRNYEQYFGPGTRLTVT.

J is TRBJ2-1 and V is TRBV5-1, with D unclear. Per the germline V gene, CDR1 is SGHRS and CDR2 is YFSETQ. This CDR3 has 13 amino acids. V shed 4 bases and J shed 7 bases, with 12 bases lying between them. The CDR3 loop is CASSPGPANEQFF. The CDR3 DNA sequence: TGCGCCAGCAGCCCAGGCCCAGCGAATGAGCAGTTCTTC. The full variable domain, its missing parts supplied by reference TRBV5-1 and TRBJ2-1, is KAGVTQTPRYLIKTRGQQVTLSCSPISGHRSVSWYQQTPGQGLQFLFEYFSETQRNKGNFPGRFSGRQFSNSRSEMNVSTLELGDSALYLCASSPGPANEQFFGPGTRLTVL.

CDR3 region: CASSPNNQVGGTEAFF. CDR3 coding DNA: TGTGCCAGCTCACCAAACAATCAGGTAGGAGGCACTGAAGCTTTCTTT. This rearrangement joins TRBV18 to TRBJ1-1; D is ambiguous. The CDR3 is made up of 16 amino acids. The V end was cut by 2 bases, the J end by 4 bases, with 17 bases between. Germline-derived CDR1 and CDR2 are KGHSH and LQKENI.

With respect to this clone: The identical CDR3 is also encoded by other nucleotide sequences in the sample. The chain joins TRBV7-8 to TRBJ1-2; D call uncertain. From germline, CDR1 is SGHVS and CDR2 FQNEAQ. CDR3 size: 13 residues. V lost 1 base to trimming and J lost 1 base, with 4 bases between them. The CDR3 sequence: CASSLGGNYGYTF. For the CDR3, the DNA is TGTGCCAGCAGCTTAGGGGGTAACTATGGCTACACCTTC.

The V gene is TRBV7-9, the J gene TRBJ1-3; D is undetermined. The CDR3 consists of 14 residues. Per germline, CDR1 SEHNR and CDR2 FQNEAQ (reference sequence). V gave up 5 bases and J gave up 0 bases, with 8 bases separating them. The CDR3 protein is CASSQQSSGNTIYF. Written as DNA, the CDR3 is TGTGCCAGCAGCCAACAGAGCTCTGGAAACACCATATATTTT.

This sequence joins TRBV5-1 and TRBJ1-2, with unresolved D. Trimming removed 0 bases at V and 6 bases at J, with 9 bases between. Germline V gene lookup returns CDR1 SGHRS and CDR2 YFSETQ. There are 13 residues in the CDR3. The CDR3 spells CASSLEGFNGYTF. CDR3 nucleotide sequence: TGCGCCAGCAGCTTGGAAGGGTTCAATGGCTACACCTTC.

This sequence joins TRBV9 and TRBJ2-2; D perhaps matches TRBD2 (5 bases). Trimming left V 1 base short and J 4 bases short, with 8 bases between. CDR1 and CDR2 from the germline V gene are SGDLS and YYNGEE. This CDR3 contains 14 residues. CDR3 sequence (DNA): TGTGCCAGCAGCGTATTAGGACTCACCGGGGAGCTGTTTTTT. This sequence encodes CASSVLGLTGELFF.